This TCR beta chain was captured in a study of response to subunit inactivated influenza vaccine. Whole-study results and caveats: A suggestion made by the authors is that each seasonal influenza vaccination recruits few new T cells.

TCRdb processed the RT-PCR reads anew with MiXCR; each CDR3 protein has one entry. The data show a few hundred thousand distinct CDR3 sequences, roughly 15% seen once. Per germline, CDR1 ENHRY and CDR2 SYGVKD. Trimming removed 3 bases at V and 3 bases at J, with 3 bases between. The CDR3 extends over 13 amino acids. There are many counts of this clonotype. Its target is unknown. The V gene is TRBV10-3, the J gene TRBJ1-6; no reliable D call. The receptor was isolated from a man over 45 who received an inactivated influenza vaccine. Sequenced here: PBMCs from blood, sampled 11 to 12 days after vaccination. The CDR3 here is CAISEIYNSPLHF. The CDR3 coding sequence is TGTGCCATCAGTGAAATCTATAATTCACCCCTCCACTTT.